This T cell receptor (beta chain) was profiled in a study of a mutant IDH1 vaccine in newly diagnosed glioma. Study overall: Eight vaccinations were given in weeks 1, 3, 5, 7, 11, 15, 19 and 23. Patients previously underwent radiotherapy, temozolomide, or both, and most underwent both. Patients were started on vaccination 4-6 weeks after radiotherapy alone, or with temozolomide cycles. Treated patients had a mean age of 40.4 years and an approximately 62% male, around 38% female split.

Time point denoted: week 5, during vaccination. Alongside topical imiquimod, each dose of vaccine comprised 300 ug of mutant IDH1 20-mer peptide. The data were produced by immunoSEQ multiplex PCR, yet TCRdb's version contains in-frame clones alone and is incomplete. Of approximately 51,000 clones listed, more than 70% are singletons. A word on this clone: Its antigen is unidentified.

This specimen consisted of PBMCs, obtained from a glioma patient whose treatment included an IDH1 peptide vaccine. The receptor was derived from a middle-aged woman with glioma.

CDR3 DNA: TGCGCCAGCAGCTATAGACAACAAGAGACCCAGTACTTC. This translates into CASSYRQQETQYF. The chain uses TRBV5-1 and TRBJ2-5; unclear D gene. The germline gives CDR1 SGHRS, CDR2 YFSETQ. The V end was cut by 3 bases, the J end by 2 bases, with 8 bases between. The CDR3 spans 13 residues.